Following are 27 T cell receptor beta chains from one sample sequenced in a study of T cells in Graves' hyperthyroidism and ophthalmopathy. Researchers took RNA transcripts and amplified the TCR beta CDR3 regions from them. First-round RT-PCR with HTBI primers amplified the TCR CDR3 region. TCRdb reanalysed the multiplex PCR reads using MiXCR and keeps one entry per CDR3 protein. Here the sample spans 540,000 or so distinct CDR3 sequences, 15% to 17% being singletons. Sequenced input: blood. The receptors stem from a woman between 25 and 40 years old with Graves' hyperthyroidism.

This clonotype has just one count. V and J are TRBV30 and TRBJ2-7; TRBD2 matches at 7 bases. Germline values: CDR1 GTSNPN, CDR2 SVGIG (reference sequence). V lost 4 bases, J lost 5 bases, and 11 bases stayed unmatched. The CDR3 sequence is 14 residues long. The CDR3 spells CAWTTFAGVHEQYF. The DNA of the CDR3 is TGTGCCTGGACGACCTTTGCGGGAGTGCACGAGCAGTACTTC.

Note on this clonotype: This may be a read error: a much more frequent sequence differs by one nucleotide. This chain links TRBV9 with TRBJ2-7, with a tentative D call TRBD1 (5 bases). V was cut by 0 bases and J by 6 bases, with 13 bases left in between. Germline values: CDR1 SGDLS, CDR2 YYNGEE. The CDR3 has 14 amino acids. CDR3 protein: CASSVVQRGGEQYF. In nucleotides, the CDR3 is TGTGCCAGCAGCGTAGTTCAAAGGGGCGGCGAGCAGTACTTC.

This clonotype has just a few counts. The CDR3 sequence is CASSQEPSDTQYF. The CDR3 nucleotides read TGTGCCAGCAGCCAAGAGCCGTCAGATACGCAGTATTTT. The chain recombines TRBV9 with TRBJ2-3; D not certain. The CDR3 sequence is 13 residues long. CDR1 and CDR2 (germline): SGDLS, YYNGEE. V dropped 4 bases and J dropped 4 bases, with 10 bases sitting between them.

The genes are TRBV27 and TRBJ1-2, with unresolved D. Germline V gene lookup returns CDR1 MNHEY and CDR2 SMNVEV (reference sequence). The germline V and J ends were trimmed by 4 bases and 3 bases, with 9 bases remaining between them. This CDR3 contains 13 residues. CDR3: CASSSTDYYGYTF. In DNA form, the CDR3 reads TGTGCCAGCAGTTCGACGGATTACTATGGCTACACCTTC.

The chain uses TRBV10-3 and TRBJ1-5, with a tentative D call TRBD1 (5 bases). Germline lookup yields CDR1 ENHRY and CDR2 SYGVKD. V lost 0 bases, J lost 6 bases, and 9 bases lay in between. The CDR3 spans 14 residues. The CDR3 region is CAISESTGGQPQHF. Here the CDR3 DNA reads TGTGCCATCAGTGAGTCGACGGGGGGTCAGCCCCAGCATTTT.

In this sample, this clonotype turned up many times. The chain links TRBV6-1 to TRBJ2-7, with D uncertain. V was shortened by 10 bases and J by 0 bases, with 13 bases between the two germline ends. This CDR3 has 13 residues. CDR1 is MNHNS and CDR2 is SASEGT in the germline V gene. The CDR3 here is CATFTQNSYEQYF. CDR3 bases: TGTGCCACGTTTACGCAGAACTCCTACGAGCAGTACTTC.

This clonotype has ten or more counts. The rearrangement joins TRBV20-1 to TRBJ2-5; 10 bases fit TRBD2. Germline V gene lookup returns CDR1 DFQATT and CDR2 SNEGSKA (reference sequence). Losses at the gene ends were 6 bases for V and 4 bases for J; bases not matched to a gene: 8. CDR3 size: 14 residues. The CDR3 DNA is TGCAGTGCAAAGAGCGGGAGGGCCAGAGAGACCCAGTACTTC. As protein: CSAKSGRARETQYF.

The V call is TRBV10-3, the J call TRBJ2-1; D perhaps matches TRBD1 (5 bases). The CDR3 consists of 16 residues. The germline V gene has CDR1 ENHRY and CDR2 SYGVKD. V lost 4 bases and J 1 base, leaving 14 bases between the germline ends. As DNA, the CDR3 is TGTGCCATCAGTGCGCAGGGCCTCCCTTCCTACAATGAGCAGTTCTTC. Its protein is CAISAQGLPSYNEQFF.

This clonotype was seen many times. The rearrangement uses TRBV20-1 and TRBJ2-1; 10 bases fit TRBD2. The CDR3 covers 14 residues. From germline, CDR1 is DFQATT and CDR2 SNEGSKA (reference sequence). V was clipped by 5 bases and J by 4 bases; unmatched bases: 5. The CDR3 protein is CSAQSGRGYNEQFF. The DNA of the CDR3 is TGCAGTGCTCAAAGCGGGAGGGGTTACAATGAGCAGTTCTTC.

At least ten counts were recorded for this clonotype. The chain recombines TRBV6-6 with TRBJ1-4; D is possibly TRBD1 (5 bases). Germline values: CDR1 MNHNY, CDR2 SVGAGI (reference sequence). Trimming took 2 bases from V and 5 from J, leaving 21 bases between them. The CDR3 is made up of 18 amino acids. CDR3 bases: TGTGCCAGCAGTTACACCCAATCGAGCGGGACGGGCAATGAAAAACTGTTTTTT. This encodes CASSYTQSSGTGNEKLFF.

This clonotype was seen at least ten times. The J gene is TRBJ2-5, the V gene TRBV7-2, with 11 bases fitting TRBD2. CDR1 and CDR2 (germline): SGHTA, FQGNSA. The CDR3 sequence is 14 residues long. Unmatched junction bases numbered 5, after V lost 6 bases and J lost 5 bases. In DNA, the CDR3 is TGTGCCAGCAGACTAGCGGGAGTTGGGGAGACCCAGTACTTC. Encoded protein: CASRLAGVGETQYF. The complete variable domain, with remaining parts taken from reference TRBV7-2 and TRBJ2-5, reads GAGVSQSPSNKVTEKGKDVELRCDPISGHTALYWYRQSLGQGLEFLIYFQGNSAPDKSGLPSDRFSAERTGGSVSTLTIQRTQQEDSAVYLCASRLAGVGETQYFGPGTRLLVL.

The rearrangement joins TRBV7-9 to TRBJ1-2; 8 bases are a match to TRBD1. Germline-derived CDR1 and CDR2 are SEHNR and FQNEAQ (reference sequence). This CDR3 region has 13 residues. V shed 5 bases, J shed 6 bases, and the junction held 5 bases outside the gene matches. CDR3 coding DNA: TGTGCCAGCAGCCGAGACAGGGGCAATGGCTACACCTTC. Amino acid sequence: CASSRDRGNGYTF.

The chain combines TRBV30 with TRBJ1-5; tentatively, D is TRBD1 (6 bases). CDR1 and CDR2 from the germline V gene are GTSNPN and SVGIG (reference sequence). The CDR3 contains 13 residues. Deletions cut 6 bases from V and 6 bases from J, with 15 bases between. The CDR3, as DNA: TGTGCCTGTACAAGGGGGATCGGTCAGCCCCAGCATTTT. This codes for CACTRGIGQPQHF.

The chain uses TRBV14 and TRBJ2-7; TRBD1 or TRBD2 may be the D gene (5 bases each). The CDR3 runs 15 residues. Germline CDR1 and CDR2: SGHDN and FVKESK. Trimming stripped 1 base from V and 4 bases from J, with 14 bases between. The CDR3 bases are TGTGCCAGCAGCCAAGTGGTTGGTGGGGGTTACGAGCAGTACTTC. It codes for CASSQVVGGGYEQYF. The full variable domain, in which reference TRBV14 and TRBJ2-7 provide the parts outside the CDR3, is EAGVTQFPSHSVIEKGQTVTLRCDPISGHDNLYWYRRVMGKEIKFLLHFVKESKQDESGMPNNRFLAERTGGTYSTLKVQPAELEDSGVYFCASSQVVGGGYEQYFGPGTRLTVT.

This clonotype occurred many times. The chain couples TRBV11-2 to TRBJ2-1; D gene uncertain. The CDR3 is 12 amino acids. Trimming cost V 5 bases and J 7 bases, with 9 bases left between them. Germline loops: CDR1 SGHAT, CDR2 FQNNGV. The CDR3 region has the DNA TGTGCCAGCAGCGAGGTTTGGAATGAGCAGTTCTTC. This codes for CASSEVWNEQFF.

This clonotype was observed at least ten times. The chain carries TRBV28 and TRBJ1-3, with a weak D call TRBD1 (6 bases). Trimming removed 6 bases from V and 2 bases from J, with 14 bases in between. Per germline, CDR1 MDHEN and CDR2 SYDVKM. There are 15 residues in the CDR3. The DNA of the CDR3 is TGTGCCAGCAGCCTTGGGACAACGGCTGGAAACACCATATATTTT. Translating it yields CASSLGTTAGNTIYF.

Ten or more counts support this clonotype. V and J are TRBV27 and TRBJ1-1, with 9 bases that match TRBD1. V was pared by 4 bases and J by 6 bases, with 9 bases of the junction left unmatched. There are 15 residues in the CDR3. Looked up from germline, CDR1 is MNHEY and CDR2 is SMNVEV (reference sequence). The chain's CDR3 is CASSSPGTGFAEAFF. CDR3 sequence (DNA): TGTGCCAGCAGTTCCCCCGGGACAGGGTTTGCTGAAGCTTTCTTT.

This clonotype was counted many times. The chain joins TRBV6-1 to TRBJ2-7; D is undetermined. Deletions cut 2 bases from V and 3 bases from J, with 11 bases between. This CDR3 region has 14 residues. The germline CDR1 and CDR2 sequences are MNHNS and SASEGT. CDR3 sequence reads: CASSESGVLYEQYF. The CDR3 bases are TGTGCCAGCAGTGAATCTGGGGTTCTCTACGAGCAGTACTTC.

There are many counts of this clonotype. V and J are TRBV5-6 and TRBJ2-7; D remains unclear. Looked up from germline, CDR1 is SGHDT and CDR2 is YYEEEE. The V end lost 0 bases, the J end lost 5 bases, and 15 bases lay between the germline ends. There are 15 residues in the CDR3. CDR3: CASSLVPGVMDEQYF. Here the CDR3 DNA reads TGTGCCAGCAGCTTGGTTCCTGGGGTGATGGACGAGCAGTACTTC.

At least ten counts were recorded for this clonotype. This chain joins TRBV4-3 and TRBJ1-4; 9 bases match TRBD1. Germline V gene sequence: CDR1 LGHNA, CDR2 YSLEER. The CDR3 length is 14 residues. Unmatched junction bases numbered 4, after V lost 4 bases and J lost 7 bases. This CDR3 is CASSPTGGGEKLFF. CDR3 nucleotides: TGCGCCAGCAGCCCGACAGGGGGTGGTGAAAAACTGTTTTTT.

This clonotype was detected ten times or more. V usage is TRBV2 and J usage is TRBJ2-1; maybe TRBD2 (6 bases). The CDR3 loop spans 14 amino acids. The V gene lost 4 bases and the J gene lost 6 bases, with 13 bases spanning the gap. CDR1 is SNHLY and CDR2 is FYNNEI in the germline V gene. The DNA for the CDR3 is TGTGCCAGCAGTGGAAGTCGGCGGGGCAATGAGCAGTTCTTC. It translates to CASSGSRRGNEQFF.

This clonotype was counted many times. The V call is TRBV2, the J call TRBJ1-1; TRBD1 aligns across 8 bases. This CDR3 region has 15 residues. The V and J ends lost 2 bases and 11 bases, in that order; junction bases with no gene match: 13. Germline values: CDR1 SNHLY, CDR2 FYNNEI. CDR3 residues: CASSETGTGGSSAFF. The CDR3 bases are TGTGCCAGCAGTGAAACGGGGACAGGTGGATCCTCGGCTTTCTTT.

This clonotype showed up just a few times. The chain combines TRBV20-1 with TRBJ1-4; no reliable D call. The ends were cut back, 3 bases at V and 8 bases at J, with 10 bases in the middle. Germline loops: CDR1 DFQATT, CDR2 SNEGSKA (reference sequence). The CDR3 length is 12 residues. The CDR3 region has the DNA TGCAGTGCTAGGGCCGGACGGGAAAAACTGTTTTTT. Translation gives CSARAGREKLFF.

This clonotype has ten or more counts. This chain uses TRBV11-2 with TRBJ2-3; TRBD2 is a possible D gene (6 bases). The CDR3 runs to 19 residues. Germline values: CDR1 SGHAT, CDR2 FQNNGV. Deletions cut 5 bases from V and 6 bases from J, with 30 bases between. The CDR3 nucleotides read TGTGCCAGCAGCAGCCCGCCCCGGGGAGGCCCGGGTTGGGTGGATACGCAGTATTTT. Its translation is CASSSPPRGGPGWVDTQYF.

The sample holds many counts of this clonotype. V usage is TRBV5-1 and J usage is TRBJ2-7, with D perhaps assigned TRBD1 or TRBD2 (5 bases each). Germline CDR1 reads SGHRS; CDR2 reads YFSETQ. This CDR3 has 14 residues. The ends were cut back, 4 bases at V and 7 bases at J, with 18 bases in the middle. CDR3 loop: CASSPDSGLGEQYF. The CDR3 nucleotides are TGCGCCAGCAGCCCAGATTCGGGGCTCGGTGAGCAGTACTTC.

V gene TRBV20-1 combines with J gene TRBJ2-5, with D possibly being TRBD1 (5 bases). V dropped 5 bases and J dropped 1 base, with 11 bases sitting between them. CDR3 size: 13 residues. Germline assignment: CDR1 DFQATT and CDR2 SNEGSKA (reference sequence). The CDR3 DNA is TGCAGTGCTGGGCAGGGAACCCAAGAGACCCAGTACTTC. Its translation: CSAGQGTQETQYF.

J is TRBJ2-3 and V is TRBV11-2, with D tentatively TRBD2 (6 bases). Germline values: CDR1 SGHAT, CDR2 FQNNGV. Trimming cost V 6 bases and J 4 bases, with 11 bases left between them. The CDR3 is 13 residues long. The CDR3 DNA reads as TGTGCCAGCAGTAAAGCGGGCCCAGATACGCAGTATTTT. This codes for CASSKAGPDTQYF. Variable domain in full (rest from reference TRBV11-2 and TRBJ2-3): EAGVAQSPRYKIIEKRQSVAFWCNPISGHATLYWYQQILGQGPKLLIQFQNNGVVDDSQLPKDRFSAERLKGVDSTLKIQPAKLEDSAVYLCASSKAGPDTQYFGPGTRLTVL.